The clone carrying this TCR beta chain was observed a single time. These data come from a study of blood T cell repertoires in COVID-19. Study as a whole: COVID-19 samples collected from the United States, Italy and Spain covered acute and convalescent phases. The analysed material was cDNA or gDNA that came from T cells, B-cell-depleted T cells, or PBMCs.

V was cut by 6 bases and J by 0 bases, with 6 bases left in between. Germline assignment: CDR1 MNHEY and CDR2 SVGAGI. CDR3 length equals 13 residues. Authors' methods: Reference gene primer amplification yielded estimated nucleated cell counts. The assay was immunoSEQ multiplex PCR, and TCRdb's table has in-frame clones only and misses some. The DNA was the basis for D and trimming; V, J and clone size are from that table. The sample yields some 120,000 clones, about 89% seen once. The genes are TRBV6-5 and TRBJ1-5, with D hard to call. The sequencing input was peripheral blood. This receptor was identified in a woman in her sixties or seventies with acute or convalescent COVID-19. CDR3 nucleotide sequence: TGTGCCAGCAGCCCCTATAGCAATCAGCCCCAGCATTTT. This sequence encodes CASSPYSNQPQHF.